The text below deals with one T cell receptor (beta chain). As yet, its antigen is unknown. V shed 0 bases and J 2 bases; nucleotides not matched to a gene: 9. Germline V lookup: CDR1 SGHAT, CDR2 FQNNGV. The CDR3 has 17 amino acids. Only in-frame clones appear in the TCRdb table, and some are missing; sequencing was by immunoSEQ multiplex PCR. The sample records 100,000 to 150,000 clones, less than 95% being singletons. The sample belongs to a study of T cell responses to AZD1222 COVID-19 vaccine. Study outcomes and limitations: Spike-specific TCRs gained breadth and depth after people received two AZD1222 doses. Close to half of spike-specific TCRs reportedly recognize unmutated variant regions.

The clonotype was recovered from an adult in good health. The chain links TRBV11-2 to TRBJ2-5; 7 bases are shared with TRBD1. Here the sequenced sample was peripheral blood, taken on day 0 of MenACWY control vaccination. The CDR3: CASSLDGSTGRQETQYF. CDR3 in DNA: TGTGCCAGCAGCTTAGACGGGTCGACAGGGCGGCAAGAGACCCAGTACTTC.